Included here is one T cell receptor beta chain sequence, with context. This entry is derived from a study of blood T cell repertoires in COVID-19. On the study more broadly: Acute and convalescent COVID-19 samples came from the United States, Italy and Spain.

Germline values: CDR1 SGHDT, CDR2 YYEEEE. CDR3 length: 12 amino acids. V dropped 6 bases and J dropped 12; count of bases not matched to a gene: 8. Produced via immunoSEQ multiplex PCR; TCRdb's table is partial and in-frame only. The sample lists some 450,000 clones, approximately 90% occurring once. The chain employs TRBV5-6 and TRBJ2-4, with 8 bases fitting TRBD1. The specimen was peripheral blood. The TCR sequence derives from a woman in her fifties or sixties with COVID-19, enrolled during active disease. CDR3 sequence (DNA): TGTGCCAGCAACGACAGGGGACGGAATCAGTACTTC. It yields the protein CASNDRGRNQYF.